Described below is a single T cell receptor (beta chain) sequence and its context. Its cognate antigen is unknown. Assay: immunoSEQ multiplex PCR; the TCRdb copy retains only in-frame clones and omits some. The table includes some 1 million clones, about 75% detected once. This entry belongs to a study of shared clonotypes between healthy human individuals. Study-wide points: What naive subsets generally showed was a larger estimated richness than memory subsets showed.

CDR1 and CDR2 (germline): SGHVS, FNYEAQ. The CDR3 has 16 amino acids. V shed 5 bases and J shed 6 bases, with 19 bases lying between them. This TCR was recovered from a young man in good health. The V and J genes are TRBV7-6 and TRBJ2-2; the D is unclear. Sample: memory CD4+ T cells sorted from blood. Indicated subset: CD45RA-negative fraction. The CDR3 DNA reads TGTGCCAGCAGCCCCACCATCGGATCTCGAGCCGGGGAGCTGTTTTTT. It yields the protein CASSPTIGSRAGELFF.